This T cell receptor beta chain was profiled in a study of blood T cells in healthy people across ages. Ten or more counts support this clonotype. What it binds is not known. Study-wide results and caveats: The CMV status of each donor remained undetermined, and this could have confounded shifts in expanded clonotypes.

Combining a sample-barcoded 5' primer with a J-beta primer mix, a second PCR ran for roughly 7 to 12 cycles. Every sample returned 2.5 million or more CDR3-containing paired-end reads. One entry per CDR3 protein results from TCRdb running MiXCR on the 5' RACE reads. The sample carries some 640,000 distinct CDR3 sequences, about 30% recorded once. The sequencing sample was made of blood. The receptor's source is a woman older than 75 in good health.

The CDR3 nucleotides are TGCAGTGCTGAATTGGTCCCTGGGAACTACGAGCAGTACTTC. Translation gives CSAELVPGNYEQYF. The chain couples TRBV20-1 to TRBJ2-7; D is undetermined. Germline CDR1 and CDR2: DFQATT and SNEGSKA (reference sequence). CDR3 length: 14 amino acids. Deletions cut 5 bases from V and 3 bases from J, with 17 bases between.